Sequencing of this T cell receptor (beta chain) was carried out in a study of cytomegalovirus exposure and HLA in healthy donors. Deletions cut 4 bases from V and 2 bases from J, with 13 bases between. The CDR3 runs to 15 residues. Germline lookup yields CDR1 MNHNS and CDR2 SASEGT. PCR was performed using 60 Vbeta and 13 Jbeta primers. This table comes from immunoSEQ multiplex PCR, and its TCRdb copy is limited to in-frame clones, with some not included. The data hold more than 95,000 clones, with roughly 74% observed a single time. The chain employs TRBV6-1 and TRBJ2-3, with a weak D call TRBD1 (5 bases). Material for sequencing was PBMCs. This sequence was found in a female donor in good health and CMV-seropositive. The CDR3 reads CASSGGALYTDTQYF. The CDR3, as DNA: TGTGCCAGCAGTGGGGGCGCATTATACACAGATACGCAGTATTTT.